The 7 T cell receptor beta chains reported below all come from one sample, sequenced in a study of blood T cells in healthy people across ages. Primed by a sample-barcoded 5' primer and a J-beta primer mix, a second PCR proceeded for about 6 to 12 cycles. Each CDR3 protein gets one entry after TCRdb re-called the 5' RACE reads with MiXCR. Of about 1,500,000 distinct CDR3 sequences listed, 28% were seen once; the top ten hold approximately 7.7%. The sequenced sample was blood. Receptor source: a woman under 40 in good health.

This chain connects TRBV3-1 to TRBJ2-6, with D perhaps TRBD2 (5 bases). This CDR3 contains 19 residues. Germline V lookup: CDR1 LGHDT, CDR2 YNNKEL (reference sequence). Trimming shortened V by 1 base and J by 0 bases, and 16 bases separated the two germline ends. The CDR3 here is CASSQGFGGPFSGANVLTF. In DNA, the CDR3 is TGTGCCAGCAGCCAAGGTTTTGGCGGGCCCTTCTCTGGGGCCAACGTCCTGACTTTC.

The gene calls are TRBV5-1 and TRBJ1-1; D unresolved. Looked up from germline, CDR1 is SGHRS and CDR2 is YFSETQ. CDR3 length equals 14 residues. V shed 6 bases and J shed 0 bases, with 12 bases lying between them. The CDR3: CASTYEAMNTEAFF. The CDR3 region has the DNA TGCGCCAGCACCTACGAAGCGATGAACACTGAAGCTTTCTTT.

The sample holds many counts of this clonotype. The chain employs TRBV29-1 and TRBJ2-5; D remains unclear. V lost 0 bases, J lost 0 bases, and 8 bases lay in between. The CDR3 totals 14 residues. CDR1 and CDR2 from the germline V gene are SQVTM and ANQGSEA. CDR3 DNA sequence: TGCAGCGTTGAAGATCGTCTACACCAAGAGACCCAGTACTTC. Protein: CSVEDRLHQETQYF.

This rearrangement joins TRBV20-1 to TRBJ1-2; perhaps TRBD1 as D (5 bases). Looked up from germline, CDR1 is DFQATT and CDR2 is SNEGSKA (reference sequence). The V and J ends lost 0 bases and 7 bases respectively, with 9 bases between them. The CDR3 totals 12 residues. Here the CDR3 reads CSARDRGIGYTF. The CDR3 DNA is TGCAGTGCTAGAGATCGGGGCATTGGCTACACCTTC.

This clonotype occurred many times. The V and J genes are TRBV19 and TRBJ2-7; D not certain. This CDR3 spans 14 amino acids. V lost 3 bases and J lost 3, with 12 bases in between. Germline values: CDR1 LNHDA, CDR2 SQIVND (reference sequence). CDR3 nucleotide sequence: TGTGCCAGTAGTATCACTCAGAGAGACTACGAGCAGTACTTC. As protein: CASSITQRDYEQYF.

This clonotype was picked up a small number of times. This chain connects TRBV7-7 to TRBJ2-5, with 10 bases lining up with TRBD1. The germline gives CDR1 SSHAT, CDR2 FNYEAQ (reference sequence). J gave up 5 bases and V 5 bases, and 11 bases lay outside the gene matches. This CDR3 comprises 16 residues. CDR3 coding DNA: TGTGCCAGCAGCCCAAAGGGACAGGGGAATGGCGAGACCCAGTACTTC. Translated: CASSPKGQGNGETQYF.

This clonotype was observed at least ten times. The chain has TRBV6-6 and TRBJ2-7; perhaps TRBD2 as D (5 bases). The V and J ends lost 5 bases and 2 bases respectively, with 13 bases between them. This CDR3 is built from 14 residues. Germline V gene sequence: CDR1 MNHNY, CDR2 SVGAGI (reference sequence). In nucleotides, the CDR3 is TGTGCCAGCAGTCCAGCCGGGGTAACCTACGAGCAGTACTTC. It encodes CASSPAGVTYEQYF.